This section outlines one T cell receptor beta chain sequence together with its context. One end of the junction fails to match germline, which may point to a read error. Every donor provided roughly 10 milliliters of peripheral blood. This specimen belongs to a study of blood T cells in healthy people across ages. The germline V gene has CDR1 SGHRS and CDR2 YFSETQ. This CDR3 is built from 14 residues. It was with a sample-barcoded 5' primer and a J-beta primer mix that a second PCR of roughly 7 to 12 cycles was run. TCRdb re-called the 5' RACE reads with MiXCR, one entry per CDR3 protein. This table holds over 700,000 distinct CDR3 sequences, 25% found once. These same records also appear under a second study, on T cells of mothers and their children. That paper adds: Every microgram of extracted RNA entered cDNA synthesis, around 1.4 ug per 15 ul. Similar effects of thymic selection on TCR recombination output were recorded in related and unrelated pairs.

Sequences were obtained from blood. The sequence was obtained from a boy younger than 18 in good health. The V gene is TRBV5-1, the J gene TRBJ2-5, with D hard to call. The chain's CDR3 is CASSWWQRQETQYF. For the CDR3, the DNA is TGCGCTAGCAGCTGGTGGCAGAGGCAAGAGACCCAGTACTTC.